Sequencing of this TCR beta chain was carried out in a study of T cells in Graves' hyperthyroidism and ophthalmopathy. There were TCR beta CDR3 regions amplified from RNA transcripts. First-round RT-PCR of the TCR CDR3 relied on the HTBI primer set. TCRdb called the multiplex PCR reads again in MiXCR, with one record for every CDR3 protein. The repertoire includes around 250,000 distinct CDR3 sequences, approximately 15% of them detected once, and approximately 12% sits in the top ten. Aged 18 to 65, the patients had hyperthyroidism that was newly diagnosed and had lasted under 2 months. Reasons for excluding patients were uncontrolled infection, other autoimmune disease, pregnancy or lactation. V was cut by 7 bases and J by 3 bases, with 8 bases left in between. Germline V CDR1 and CDR2: MDHEN, SYDVKM. The CDR3 consists of 12 residues.

The receptor's source is a woman in her 40s with Graves' hyperthyroidism that later progressed to Graves' ophthalmopathy. Sequenced input: blood. The rearrangement links TRBV28 to TRBJ2-3; D gene uncertain. CDR3 sequence reads: CASTPLTDTQYF. DNA of the CDR3: TGTGCCAGCACCCCGTTAACAGATACGCAGTATTTT.